The next 4 T cell receptor beta chains were all read from a single sample in a study of OX40 agonist ivuxolimab in advanced cancers. Sequencing was performed with immunoSEQ multiplex PCR; in TCRdb, only in-frame clones are kept and a portion is missing. The sample consists of roughly 49,000 clones, just under 90% of them appearing once. Sample: CD4+ or CD8+ T cells sorted from blood, taken in a trial of the OX40 agonist ivuxolimab. Every receptor here comes from an adult with an advanced solid tumor such as melanoma, head and neck, liver or kidney cancer.

V and J are TRBV11-2 and TRBJ1-1; D is uncertain. Deletions cut 1 base from V and 2 bases from J, with 11 bases between. The CDR3 length is 15 residues. Germline lookup yields CDR1 SGHAT and CDR2 FQNNGV. As DNA, the CDR3 is TGTGCCAGCAGCTTAGCCTTCCTATTAAACACTGAAGCTTTCTTT. Encoded protein: CASSLAFLLNTEAFF.

V gene TRBV9 combines with J gene TRBJ2-5; the D gene is possibly TRBD2 (6 bases). In germline, CDR1 is SGDLS, CDR2 YYNGEE. The CDR3 length is 13 residues. V was cut by 8 bases and J by 5 bases, with 16 bases left in between. This CDR3 reads CASGGSLMETQYF. Written as DNA, the CDR3 is TGTGCCAGTGGGGGGTCACTCATGGAGACCCAGTACTTC. Supplemented by reference TRBV9 and TRBJ2-5, the full variable domain reads DSGVTQTPKHLITATGQRVTLRCSPRSGDLSVYWYQQSLDQGLQFLIQYYNGEERAKGNILERFSAQQFPDLHSELNLSSLELGDSALYFCASGGSLMETQYFGPGTRLLVL.

This clone was seen only once. The chain employs TRBV7-2 and TRBJ1-1; the D gene is possibly TRBD1 (6 bases). CDR1 is SGHTA, CDR2 FQGNSA, per germline. This CDR3 is built from 14 residues. Trimming cost V 0 bases and J 4 bases, with 9 bases left between them. The CDR3 region is CASSLALGGTEAFF. The DNA for the CDR3 is TGTGCCAGCAGCTTAGCGCTAGGGGGCACTGAAGCTTTCTTT.

V and J are TRBV5-5 and TRBJ2-2; D is unresolved. There are 12 residues in the CDR3. Trimming cost V 4 bases and J 5 bases, with 6 bases left between them. CDR1 and CDR2 (germline): SGHKS, YYEKEE (reference sequence). For the CDR3, the DNA is TGTGCCAGCAGCCCTGGGACCGGGGAGCTGTTTTTT. Translation: CASSPGTGELFF.